A selection of T cell receptor beta chains follows, all from one sample in a study of cytomegalovirus exposure and HLA in healthy donors. The protocol was immunoSEQ multiplex PCR, while the TCRdb copy is restricted to in-frame clones and leaves out a portion. The table shows 110,000 to 150,000 clones, with approximately 63% occurring only once. Sample: PBMCs. All receptors come from a woman aged 55-70 years in good health and CMV-seropositive. The CDR3 runs from the conserved cysteine through the conserved F or W. The D gene is left open where the match is weak. The listing skips clone size in some rows; elsewhere it reads once, few, many or a size class.

>TRBV2|few|15|TRBJ1-4|NA
TGTGCCAGCAGTGGGACAGCAGTTTCGAATGAAAAACTGTTTTTT
CASSGTAVSNEKLFF
>TRBV5-6|NA|15|TRBJ2-7|TRBD2
TGTGCCAGCAGCTTGGTAGCGGGGGGCACCTACGAGCAGTACTTC
CASSLVAGGTYEQYF
>TRBV28|few|14|TRBJ2-7|TRBD2
TGTGCCTCCAAACAGGTAGGGACTACCTACGAGCAGTACTTC
CASKQVGTTYEQYF
>TRBV11-2|few|15|TRBJ2-1|TRBD2
TGTGCCAGCAGCTTAGCTAGCGGGACTTACAATGAGCAGTTCTTC
CASSLASGTYNEQFF
>TRBV30|NA|13|TRBJ2-1|TRBD1
TGTGCCTGGAGTGTACAGGGGGAAAATGAGCAGTTCTTC
CAWSVQGENEQFF
>TRBV19|once|14|TRBJ2-6|NA
TGTGCCAGTAACCTGAGGACTGGGGCCAACGTCCTGACTTTC
CASNLRTGANVLTF
>TRBV10-1|NA|16|TRBJ2-3|TRBD2
TGCGCCAGCAGTGAGAGACTAGCGGGAGCGGCGGATACGCAGTATTTT
CASSERLAGAADTQYF
>TRBV5-1|NA|16|TRBJ2-2|TRBD1
TGCGCCAGCAGCATCCGACAGGGGCTAAACACCGGGGAGCTGTTTTTT
CASSIRQGLNTGELFF
>TRBV19|NA|14|TRBJ1-1|TRBD1
TGTGCCAGTGGGTACAGGGGTCAGAACACTGAAGCTTTCTTT
CASGYRGQNTEAFF
>TRBV20-1|NA|11|TRBJ2-1|NA
TGCAGTGCCCGTAGCGGCAATGAGCAGTTCTTC
CSARSGNEQFF